These 8 T cell receptor beta chains originate from one sample sequenced in a study of brain metastases from non-small cell lung cancer. Generated by immunoSEQ multiplex PCR, the TCRdb table keeps only in-frame clones and is missing some. Of approximately 5,600 clones in the sample, roughly 85% were seen once. The sample was primary lung tumor tissue. Receptor source: a donor aged 40 or over with non-small cell lung cancer.

Written as DNA, the CDR3 is TGTGCCAGCACCGGGGGGGTAGGTAGGTCCTACGAGCAGTACTTC. Translated: CASTGGVGRSYEQYF. The chain employs TRBV6-5 and TRBJ2-7; 8 positions match TRBD2. Trimming cost V 7 bases and J 1 base; bases outside gene matches: 9. CDR3 length equals 15 residues. The germline gives CDR1 MNHEY, CDR2 SVGAGI.

The gene calls are TRBV6-1 and TRBJ1-5, with no clear D. CDR3 size: 14 residues. The V gene's germline CDR1 is MNHNS and CDR2 SASEGT. With 3 bases removed from V and 6 bases from J, the gap between germline ends came to 12 bases. The CDR3 sequence is CASSDMRAGQPQHF. CDR3 DNA sequence: TGTGCCAGCAGTGACATGAGGGCAGGTCAGCCCCAGCATTTT.

The genes are TRBV24-1 and TRBJ2-3; maybe TRBD2 (5 bases). Germline CDR1 KGHDR, CDR2 SFDVKD. The germline V and J ends were trimmed by 1 base and 0 bases, with 10 bases remaining between them. CDR3 size: 16 residues. The chain's CDR3 is CATSDLSGISTDTQYF. DNA of the CDR3: TGTGCCACCAGTGATTTATCGGGGATTAGCACAGATACGCAGTATTTT.

The V and J genes are TRBV4-1 and TRBJ1-2; D uncertain. This CDR3 contains 15 residues. Germline V gene lookup returns CDR1 MGHRA and CDR2 YSYEKL. V gave up 0 bases and J gave up 4 bases, with 12 bases separating them. The CDR3 DNA reads TGCGCCAGCAGCCAAGATCTGTCGGAGATCTATGGCTACACCTTC. Its protein product is CASSQDLSEIYGYTF.

This chain links TRBV19 with TRBJ1-5; 11 bases fit TRBD1. Per the germline V gene, CDR1 is LNHDA and CDR2 is SQIVND (reference sequence). V lost 4 bases, J lost 6 bases, and 5 bases stayed unmatched. This CDR3 region has 15 residues. CDR3 sequence reads: CASSKDRGQGQPQHF. CDR3 sequence (DNA): TGTGCCAGTAGTAAGGACAGGGGGCAAGGTCAGCCCCAGCATTTT.

This clone was picked up a small number of times. One junction end does not reproduce the germline sequence, and a read error may be involved. The rearrangement uses TRBV20-1 and TRBJ1-1; D gene unclear. Germline V gives CDR1 DFQATT, CDR2 SNEGSKA (reference sequence). The CDR3 is made up of 11 amino acids. CDR3 loop: CSARGSITDFF. The CDR3 DNA reads as TGCAGTGCGAGAGGGAGTATTACGGATTTCTTT.

The chain is built from TRBV7-2 and TRBJ2-7; 11 bases match TRBD2. The CDR3 extends over 17 amino acids. The V and J ends lost 1 base and 3 bases, in that order; junction bases with no gene match: 8. Germline V gene sequence: CDR1 SGHTA, CDR2 FQGNSA. In nucleotides, the CDR3 is TGTGCCAGCAGCTTAGTCCGGCTAGCGGGGGGCTTCTACGAGCAGTACTTC. It is translated as CASSLVRLAGGFYEQYF.

The chain recombines TRBV18 with TRBJ2-5, with 10 positions matching TRBD1. The CDR3 runs to 17 residues. Trimming took 0 bases from V and 5 from J; bases not matched to a gene: 9. Germline loops: CDR1 KGHSH, CDR2 LQKENI. The CDR3 DNA sequence: TGTGCCAGCTCACCACCGACAGGGGGCGCCGTGGGGGAGACCCAGTACTTC. Residues: CASSPPTGGAVGETQYF.